One and the same sample provided the 17 T cell receptor beta chains below, sequenced in a study of OX40 agonist ivuxolimab in advanced cancers. Repertoires were generated with immunoSEQ multiplex PCR, while TCRdb's copy carries only in-frame clones and drops some. The sample yields about 76,000 clones, approximately 84% seen once. Sequencing was performed on CD4+ or CD8+ T cells sorted from blood, taken in a trial of the OX40 agonist ivuxolimab. The source is an adult with an advanced solid tumor such as melanoma, head and neck, liver or kidney cancer.

The gene calls are TRBV19 and TRBJ2-2, with 8 bases aligning to TRBD1. CDR1 and CDR2 (germline): LNHDA, SQIVND (reference sequence). The CDR3 contains 15 residues. J was trimmed by 1 base and V by 9 bases; bases with no gene match: 7. The CDR3 sequence: CASKDRGLNTGELFF. As DNA, the CDR3 is TGTGCCAGCAAAGACAGGGGCCTGAACACCGGGGAGCTGTTTTTT.

The chain carries TRBV11-3 and TRBJ2-3; 10 nucleotides agree with TRBD2. With 5 bases clipped from V and 0 bases from J, the junction kept 5 bases outside the gene matches. Germline CDR1 and CDR2: SGHNT and YENEEA. This CDR3 has 16 amino acids. The CDR3 region is CASSPPTSGSTDTQYF. DNA of the CDR3: TGTGCCAGCAGCCCACCGACTAGCGGGAGCACAGATACGCAGTATTTT. The complete variable domain, with remaining parts taken from reference TRBV11-3 and TRBJ2-3, reads EAGVVQSPRYKIIEKKQPVAFWCNPISGHNTLYWYLQNLGQGPELLIRYENEEAVDDSQLPKDRFSAERLKGVDSTLKIQPAELGDSAVYLCASSPPTSGSTDTQYFGPGTRLTVL.

V gene TRBV28 combines with J gene TRBJ2-7, with a possible D match to TRBD1 (5 bases). CDR3 length: 16 residues. V was trimmed by 6 bases and J by 0 bases, leaving 18 bases between them. Per the germline V gene, CDR1 is MDHEN and CDR2 is SYDVKM. DNA for the CDR3: TGTGCCAGCAGAGCTTTGGGGCAGCGCAACTCCTACGAGCAGTACTTC. Translating it yields CASRALGQRNSYEQYF.

The gene calls are TRBV7-9 and TRBJ2-1; TRBD1 matches 7 bases. Trimming at V came to 4 bases and at J to 4 bases, leaving 4 bases not matched to a gene. Germline V CDR1 and CDR2: SEHNR, FQNEAQ (reference sequence). The CDR3 contains 14 residues. The CDR3 DNA reads as TGTGCCAGCAGCTCGACGACAGGGTACAATGAGCAGTTCTTC. Amino acids: CASSSTTGYNEQFF.

CDR3 nucleotide sequence: TGTGCCAGCAGCCTGGGACAGGTCTCTGGAAACACCATATATTTT. Translation gives CASSLGQVSGNTIYF. The genes are TRBV28 and TRBJ1-3, with 8 bases aligning to TRBD1. The CDR3 totals 15 residues. J was trimmed by 0 bases and V by 6 bases; bases with no gene match: 4. Per germline, CDR1 MDHEN and CDR2 SYDVKM. Drawing the rest from reference TRBV28 and TRBJ1-3, the complete variable domain is DVKVTQSSRYLVKRTGEKVFLECVQDMDHENMFWYRQDPGLGLRLIYFSYDVKMKEKGDIPEGYSVSREKKERFSLILESASTNQTSMYLCASSLGQVSGNTIYFGEGSWLTVV.

The gene calls are TRBV4-2 and TRBJ2-2; D remains ambiguous. The CDR3 totals 17 residues. Germline CDR1 and CDR2: LGHNA and YNFKEQ. Trimming removed 0 bases at V and 4 bases at J, with 15 bases between. CDR3 nucleotides: TGTGCCAGCAGCCAAGAAGTTTTGGCAGGCCGCACCGGGGAGCTGTTTTTT. It translates to CASSQEVLAGRTGELFF.

The rearrangement joins TRBV10-3 to TRBJ2-1; 11 nucleotides line up with TRBD1. The V gene's germline CDR1 is ENHRY and CDR2 SYGVKD. The CDR3 covers 17 residues. V gave up 5 bases and J gave up 7 bases; unmatched junction bases: 13. CDR3 coding DNA: TGTGCCATCAGTCCGTCCACCGGGACAGGGGGGTCAAATGAGCAGTTCTTC. It yields the protein CAISPSTGTGGSNEQFF.

The J gene is TRBJ2-7, the V gene TRBV9, with a tentative D call TRBD2 (6 bases). With 4 bases removed from V and 3 bases from J, the gap between germline ends came to 17 bases. The CDR3 has 15 amino acids. The germline V gene encodes CDR1 SGDLS and CDR2 YYNGEE. CDR3 amino acids: CASSTREIGNYEQYF. CDR3 sequence (DNA): TGTGCCAGCAGCACCCGGGAGATAGGAAACTACGAGCAGTACTTC.

The J gene is TRBJ1-2, the V gene TRBV7-9; D gene uncertain. In germline, CDR1 is SEHNR, CDR2 FQNEAQ (reference sequence). CDR3 length: 12 residues. Trimming stripped 3 bases from V and 8 bases from J, with 10 bases between. Written as DNA, the CDR3 is TGTGCCAGCAGCTTTTCCGAGAGAGGCTACACCTTC. Protein sequence: CASSFSERGYTF.

This chain links TRBV6-5 with TRBJ2-4; D gene unclear. Germline CDR1 reads MNHEY; CDR2 reads SVGAGI. V lost 2 bases and J 0 bases, leaving 5 bases between the germline ends. This CDR3 contains 14 residues. As DNA, the CDR3 is TGTGCCAGCAGTTACGAGCTAGCCAAAAACATTCAGTACTTC. Its protein is CASSYELAKNIQYF.

The chain recombines TRBV5-5 with TRBJ1-2; 8 bases agree with TRBD1. V gave up 2 bases and J gave up 8 bases; unmatched junction bases: 17. The CDR3 runs 17 residues. The germline gives CDR1 SGHKS, CDR2 YYEKEE (reference sequence). This chain's CDR3 is CASSFISKRTGTLGYTF. The DNA for the CDR3 is TGTGCCAGCAGCTTTATATCTAAGAGGACAGGGACTTTAGGCTACACCTTC.

Regarding this clone: The germline gene is not matched at one end of the junction; a read error may be the cause. CDR3 nucleotide sequence: TGTGCCAGCAGCTCGATCAGCTACTCTCAGGACTTC. Amino acids: CASSSISYSQDF. This sequence joins TRBV7-9 and TRBJ2-7; D is unresolved. CDR1 SEHNR and CDR2 FQNEAQ come from the germline V gene (reference sequence). The CDR3 length is 12 residues.

The V and J genes are TRBV7-2 and TRBJ1-2; the D gene is possibly TRBD1 (5 bases). In germline, CDR1 is SGHTA, CDR2 FQGNSA. There are 13 residues in the CDR3. V lost 3 bases to trimming and J lost 2 bases, with 7 bases between them. This CDR3 reads CASSLTVNYGYTF. For the CDR3, the DNA is TGTGCCAGCAGCTTGACAGTAAACTATGGCTACACCTTC.

The chain is built from TRBV27 and TRBJ2-1; 7 nucleotides line up with TRBD2. CDR1 and CDR2 (germline): MNHEY, SMNVEV (reference sequence). This CDR3 spans 18 amino acids. The V and J ends lost 2 bases and 6 bases, in that order; junction bases with no gene match: 16. The CDR3 protein is CASSLSRTGGTGVNEQFF. CDR3 DNA sequence: TGTGCCAGCAGTTTAAGTCGAACGGGGGGAACTGGGGTCAATGAGCAGTTCTTC.

The CDR3 sequence: CASSFPYADKNIQYF. The CDR3 DNA follows: TGTGCCAGCAGCTTTCCTTATGCCGATAAAAACATTCAGTACTTC. The chain couples TRBV7-8 to TRBJ2-4, with D uncertain. V gave up 3 bases and J gave up 4 bases, with 13 bases separating them. Germline-derived CDR1 and CDR2 are SGHVS and FQNEAQ. The CDR3 covers 15 residues.

J is TRBJ2-7 and V is TRBV29-1; TRBD1 matches at 8 bases. V lost 7 bases to trimming and J lost 3 bases; unmatched junction nucleotides: 8. The CDR3 totals 13 residues. From germline, CDR1 is SQVTM and CDR2 ANQGSEA. CDR3 nucleotide sequence: TGCAGCGCCTCAGGGGGCGAAGGCTACGAGCAGTACTTC. Its protein product is CSASGGEGYEQYF.

V and J are TRBV19 and TRBJ1-4, with 8 bases identical to TRBD1. This CDR3 is 16 amino acids long. J lost 10 bases, V lost 3 bases, and 13 bases had no gene match. Per germline, CDR1 LNHDA and CDR2 SQIVND (reference sequence). The DNA of the CDR3 is TGTGCCAGTAGTATCCTGATTATGACAGGGGTCGGAAAACTGTTTTTT. It translates to CASSILIMTGVGKLFF.